These 19 T cell receptor beta chains share one sample of origin, sequenced in a study of shared clonotypes between healthy human individuals. Sequenced by immunoSEQ multiplex PCR; TCRdb stores in-frame clones only, minus some. The table shows over a million clones, with under 80% occurring only once. The sample was memory CD4+ T cells sorted from blood. The subset: CD45RA-negative fraction. Receptor source: a man between 18 and 29 years old in good health.

This clone was seen just once. The chain has TRBV6-1 and TRBJ2-1, with TRBD1 matching over 10 bases. Trimming cost V 6 bases and J 5 bases; bases outside gene matches: 7. The CDR3 sequence is 15 residues long. Germline assignment: CDR1 MNHNS and CDR2 SASEGT. The CDR3 DNA sequence: TGTGCCAGCAGGAACGGACAGGGGGGAGACAATGAGCAGTTCTTC. Translating it yields CASRNGQGGDNEQFF.

This clone has a handful of counts. The gene calls are TRBV5-1 and TRBJ1-1; the match to TRBD1 covers 9 bases. V shed 4 bases, J shed 1 base, and the junction held 8 bases outside the gene matches. Germline V gene sequence: CDR1 SGHRS, CDR2 YFSETQ. The CDR3 contains 16 residues. The DNA of the CDR3 is TGCGCCAGCAGCCCGGGGACAGGGAATTGGAACACTGAAGCTTTCTTT. This codes for CASSPGTGNWNTEAFF.

For the CDR3, the DNA is TGTGCCAGCAGCTGGGGCAAAGATAGCAATCAGCCCCAGCATTTT. Translation: CASSWGKDSNQPQHF. This rearrangement joins TRBV5-8 to TRBJ1-5; TRBD1 is a possible D gene (5 bases). Germline CDR1 is SGHTS and CDR2 is YDEGEE. Trimming took off 3 bases at V and 0 bases at J, with 10 bases between the two ends. The CDR3 covers 15 residues.

This chain links TRBV2 with TRBJ2-1; TRBD2 agrees at 7 bases. Germline V gives CDR1 SNHLY, CDR2 FYNNEI. V was pared by 6 bases and J by 6 bases, with 11 bases of the junction left unmatched. The CDR3 has 15 amino acids. CDR3 nucleotides: TGTGCCAGCAGGGTACTAGCGTCGGTGTCCAATGAGCAGTTCTTC. Translation gives CASRVLASVSNEQFF.

The V gene is TRBV11-2, the J gene TRBJ2-7, with D unresolved. Germline loops: CDR1 SGHAT, CDR2 FQNNGV. The CDR3 loop spans 15 amino acids. V was pared by 6 bases and J by 7 bases, with 22 bases between. The CDR3 loop is CASRAQATSSWEQYF. CDR3 coding DNA: TGTGCCAGCAGAGCCCAGGCGACATCGTCATGGGAGCAGTACTTC.

The rearrangement uses TRBV6-4 and TRBJ1-1, with D hard to call. Germline assignment: CDR1 MRHNA and CDR2 SNTAGT. V shed 4 bases and J shed 8 bases, with 14 bases lying between them. This CDR3 is 13 amino acids long. Written as DNA, the CDR3 is TGTGCCAGCAGTGTACGACGGGATCCCGAAGCTTTCTTT. Protein: CASSVRRDPEAFF.

This chain uses TRBV28 with TRBJ1-1, with D hard to call. The CDR3 length is 13 residues. Germline-derived CDR1 and CDR2 are MDHEN and SYDVKM. V dropped 3 bases and J dropped 1 base, with 6 bases sitting between them. In nucleotides, the CDR3 is TGTGCCAGCAGTTTTGTACGGAACACTGAAGCTTTCTTT. Its protein product is CASSFVRNTEAFF. The full variable domain, completed using reference TRBV28 and TRBJ1-1, is DVKVTQSSRYLVKRTGEKVFLECVQDMDHENMFWYRQDPGLGLRLIYFSYDVKMKEKGDIPEGYSVSREKKERFSLILESASTNQTSMYLCASSFVRNTEAFFGQGTRLTVV.

V and J are TRBV28 and TRBJ2-7, with 9 bases that match TRBD2. This CDR3 is 16 amino acids long. Germline values: CDR1 MDHEN, CDR2 SYDVKM. V lost 8 bases to trimming and J lost 2 bases; unmatched junction nucleotides: 13. CDR3 bases: TGTGCCAGCTCCGATAGGGGGCTAGCGGGGACCTACGAGCAGTACTTC. Its protein is CASSDRGLAGTYEQYF.

This rearrangement joins TRBV19 to TRBJ2-3; TRBD2 matches at 11 bases. Germline V lookup: CDR1 LNHDA, CDR2 SQIVND (reference sequence). This CDR3 region has 15 residues. After removal of 4 bases from V and 2 bases from J, the junction contained 2 bases not matched to a gene. CDR3: CASSNSGRATDTQYF. The CDR3 nucleotides read TGTGCCAGTAGTAATAGCGGGAGGGCCACAGATACGCAGTATTTT.

The chain couples TRBV7-9 to TRBJ1-2; 7 bases are shared with TRBD1. Germline V gene data show CDR1 as SEHNR and CDR2 as FQNEAQ (reference sequence). The length of the CDR3 is 13 residues. The V gene end was trimmed by 5 bases and the J gene end by 7 bases; junction bases not matched to a gene: 7. The CDR3 DNA is TGTGCCAGCAGCCCCGCCAGGGGGGTTGGCTACACCTTC. Translating it yields CASSPARGVGYTF.

This rearrangement joins TRBV2 to TRBJ2-5; TRBD2 might be the D (6 bases). Germline V gene sequence: CDR1 SNHLY, CDR2 FYNNEI. Deletions cut 7 bases from V and 4 bases from J, with 10 bases between. The CDR3 has 12 amino acids. CDR3 region: CASTGVSETQYF. DNA of the CDR3: TGTGCCAGCACGGGGGTTTCAGAGACCCAGTACTTC.

J is TRBJ1-6 and V is TRBV2; tentative D call: TRBD1 (5 bases). Trimming removed 7 bases from V and 8 bases from J, with 15 bases in between. CDR1 is SNHLY and CDR2 is FYNNEI in the germline V gene. The CDR3 runs 14 residues. The CDR3 sequence: CASTEQGGYSPLHF. CDR3 bases: TGTGCCAGCACCGAGCAGGGCGGCTATTCACCCCTCCACTTT.

This chain connects TRBV9 to TRBJ2-1; TRBD2 matches 10 bases. CDR3 length equals 16 residues. Looked up from germline, CDR1 is SGDLS and CDR2 is YYNGEE. The V and J ends lost 2 bases and 7 bases, in that order; junction bases with no gene match: 9. The CDR3 DNA sequence: TGTGCCAGCAGCGTGAGACTAGCGGGCCCACCTAATGAGCAGTTCTTC. This codes for CASSVRLAGPPNEQFF.

This clone appeared many times. J is TRBJ1-6 and V is TRBV10-2; possible D gene TRBD1, 5 bases. Germline V gives CDR1 WSHSY, CDR2 SAAADI. V gave up 6 bases and J gave up 7 bases, with 10 bases separating them. The CDR3 spans 13 residues. The CDR3 DNA reads as TGCGCCAGCAGGGGGGATTGGAATTCACCCCTCCACTTT. Translated, it gives CASRGDWNSPLHF.

The sample holds many counts of this clone. The same CDR3 also results from other DNA sequences found in this sample. The chain employs TRBV27 and TRBJ2-5; 9 nucleotides agree with TRBD1. The germline V gene has CDR1 MNHEY and CDR2 SMNVEV (reference sequence). The CDR3 is made up of 15 amino acids. V was clipped by 3 bases and J by 4 bases; unmatched bases: 6. The chain's CDR3 is CASSLGQGVRETQYF. In DNA, the CDR3 is TGTGCCAGCAGTTTGGGACAGGGCGTAAGAGAGACCCAGTACTTC.

The chain joins TRBV7-2 to TRBJ1-2; D is unresolved. CDR1 is SGHTA, CDR2 FQGNSA, per germline. CDR3 length: 12 amino acids. The ends were cut back, 1 base at V and 5 bases at J, with 5 bases in the middle. The CDR3 region has the DNA TGTGCCAGCAGCTTAGAACAGTATGGCTACACCTTC. This gives the protein CASSLEQYGYTF.

V gene TRBV6-5 combines with J gene TRBJ2-3; the match to TRBD2 covers 12 bases. Germline V gene lookup returns CDR1 MNHEY and CDR2 SVGAGI. J lost 2 bases, V lost 7 bases, and 1 base had no gene match. CDR3 length equals 14 residues. CDR3 in amino acids: CASTSGRATDTQYF. CDR3 nucleotides: TGTGCCAGCACTAGCGGGAGGGCCACAGATACGCAGTATTTT.

The chain couples TRBV5-1 to TRBJ1-2, with unresolved D. Trimming removed 1 base from V and 2 bases from J, with 3 bases in between. This CDR3 is 12 amino acids long. Germline-derived CDR1 and CDR2 are SGHRS and YFSETQ. The CDR3 sequence is CASSLSNYGYTF. The CDR3 region has the DNA TGCGCCAGCAGCTTGTCCAACTATGGCTACACCTTC.

The chain combines TRBV4-2 with TRBJ2-6, with a weak D call TRBD2 (6 bases). Trimming stripped 2 bases from V and 3 bases from J, with 11 bases between. Looked up from germline, CDR1 is LGHNA and CDR2 is YNFKEQ. The CDR3 extends over 16 amino acids. The CDR3 DNA sequence: TGTGCCAGCAGCCAATATACTAGCAGTGGGGCCAACGTCCTGACTTTC. Its translation: CASSQYTSSGANVLTF.